Listed below are T cell receptor beta chains from one sample, sequenced in a study of cytomegalovirus exposure and HLA in healthy donors. Profiling relied on immunoSEQ multiplex PCR, and the TCRdb table lists in-frame clones only, not all of them. The table includes 100,000 to 150,000 clones, less than 85% detected once. Sequences were obtained from PBMCs. The source is a female donor in good health and CMV-seronegative. Each CDR3 is given with its conserved first and last residue. Fields, in order: D gene, J gene, V gene, CDR3 DNA, CDR3 protein. A D gene is named only where the DNA matches it firmly.

d_call: NA; j_call: TRBJ2-7; v_call: TRBV2; cdr3_nt: TGTGCCAGCCATGGTAGGAGGGGGCGGTCCTACGAGCAGTACTTC; cdr3_aa: CASHGRRGRSYEQYF
d_call: TRBD2; j_call: TRBJ2-1; v_call: TRBV4-2; cdr3_nt: TGTGCCAGCAGCTCATCAGCCGGGACTAGCGGGGTAAATGAGCAGTTCTTC; cdr3_aa: CASSSSAGTSGVNEQFF
d_call: NA; j_call: TRBJ1-6; v_call: TRBV19; cdr3_nt: TGTGCCAGTAGTTTAGGTGCGGATTCACCCCTCCACTTT; cdr3_aa: CASSLGADSPLHF
d_call: NA; j_call: TRBJ1-1; v_call: TRBV14; cdr3_nt: TGTGCCAGCAGCCCGCGGCAACTCCCGGGGGAAGCTTTCTTT; cdr3_aa: CASSPRQLPGEAFF
d_call: NA; j_call: TRBJ2-4; v_call: TRBV10-3; cdr3_nt: TGTGCCATCAGTGAGTCGATAGGGGAGGAAAACATTCAGTACTTC; cdr3_aa: CAISESIGEENIQYF
d_call: TRBD2; j_call: TRBJ2-5; v_call: TRBV6-1; cdr3_nt: TGTGCCAGCAGTGAGGGGGTTTGGGCGGGGGGGCGTCAGCAGACCCAGTACTTC; cdr3_aa: CASSEGVWAGGRQQTQYF
d_call: NA; j_call: TRBJ2-4; v_call: TRBV27; cdr3_nt: TGTGCCAGCAGTTTATCTGGGACACTAGCCAAAAACATTCAGTACTTC; cdr3_aa: CASSLSGTLAKNIQYF
d_call: TRBD1; j_call: TRBJ1-5; v_call: TRBV4-1; cdr3_nt: TGCGCCAGCAGCCCTCGGACAGGGGGGCAGGGGCCCCAGCATTTT; cdr3_aa: CASSPRTGGQGPQHF
d_call: TRBD1; j_call: TRBJ2-5; v_call: TRBV19; cdr3_nt: TGTGCCAGTAGCAAACCCCGGGACAGCCAAGAGACCCAGTACTTC; cdr3_aa: CASSKPRDSQETQYF
d_call: TRBD1; j_call: TRBJ1-4; v_call: TRBV2; cdr3_nt: TGTGCCGGACGGGACAGGGACATTAATGAAAAACTGTTTTTT; cdr3_aa: CAGRDRDINEKLFF
d_call: NA; j_call: TRBJ2-1; v_call: TRBV6-5; cdr3_nt: TGTGCCAGCAGTTACTCGTCTGGCAGGGAAGAGCAGTTCTTC; cdr3_aa: CASSYSSGREEQFF
d_call: NA; j_call: TRBJ2-3; v_call: TRBV7-9; cdr3_nt: TGTGCCAGCAGCCCTACGTCACTAGTAATGAATACGCAGTATTTT; cdr3_aa: CASSPTSLVMNTQYF
d_call: NA; j_call: TRBJ1-1; v_call: TRBV30; cdr3_nt: TGTGCCTGGAGTGCTAAGACTGAAGCTTTCTTT; cdr3_aa: CAWSAKTEAFF